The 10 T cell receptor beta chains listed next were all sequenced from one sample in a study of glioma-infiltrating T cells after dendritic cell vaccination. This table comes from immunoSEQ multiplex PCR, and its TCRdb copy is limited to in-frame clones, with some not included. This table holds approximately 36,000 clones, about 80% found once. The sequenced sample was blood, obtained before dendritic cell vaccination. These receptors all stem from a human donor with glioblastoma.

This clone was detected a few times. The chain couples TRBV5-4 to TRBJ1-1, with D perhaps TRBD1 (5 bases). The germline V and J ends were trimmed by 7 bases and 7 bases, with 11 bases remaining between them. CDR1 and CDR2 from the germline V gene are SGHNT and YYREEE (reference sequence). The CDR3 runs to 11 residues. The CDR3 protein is CASGGGVEAFF. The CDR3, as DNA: TGTGCCAGCGGTGGGGGGGTTGAAGCTTTCTTT.

CDR3 nucleotides: TGCGCCAGCACCCGAGACAGGGAGGCCACTGAAGCTTTCTTT. As protein: CASTRDREATEAFF. This chain links TRBV10-2 with TRBJ1-1, with 7 bases matching TRBD1. Germline V gene lookup returns CDR1 WSHSY and CDR2 SAAADI. V lost 7 bases to trimming and J lost 4 bases; unmatched junction nucleotides: 9. The CDR3 contains 14 residues.

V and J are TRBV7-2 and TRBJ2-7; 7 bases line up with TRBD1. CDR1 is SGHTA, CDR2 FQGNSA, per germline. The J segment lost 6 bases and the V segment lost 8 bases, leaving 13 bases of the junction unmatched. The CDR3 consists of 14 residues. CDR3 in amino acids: CASQTRGGSLEQYF. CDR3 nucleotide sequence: TGTGCCAGCCAGACACGAGGGGGCTCACTCGAGCAGTACTTC.

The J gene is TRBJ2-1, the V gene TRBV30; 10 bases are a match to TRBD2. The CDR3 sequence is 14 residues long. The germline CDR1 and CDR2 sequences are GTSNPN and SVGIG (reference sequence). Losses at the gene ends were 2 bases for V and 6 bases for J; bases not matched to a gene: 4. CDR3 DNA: TGTGCCTGGAGTTGGCAGCGGGGGGGCAATGAGCAGTTCTTC. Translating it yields CAWSWQRGGNEQFF.

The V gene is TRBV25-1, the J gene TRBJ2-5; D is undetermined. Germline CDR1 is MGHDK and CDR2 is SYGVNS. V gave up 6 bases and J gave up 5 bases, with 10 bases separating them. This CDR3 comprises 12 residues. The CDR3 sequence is CASSRAKETQYF. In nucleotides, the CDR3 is TGTGCCAGCAGCCGAGCTAAGGAGACCCAGTACTTC.

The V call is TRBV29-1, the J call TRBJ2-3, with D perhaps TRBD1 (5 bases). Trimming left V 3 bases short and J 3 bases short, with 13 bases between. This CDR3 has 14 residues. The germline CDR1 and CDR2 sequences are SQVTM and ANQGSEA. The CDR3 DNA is TGCAGCGTTGACCGCCCGCAGGGTACAGATACGCAGTATTTT. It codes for CSVDRPQGTDTQYF.

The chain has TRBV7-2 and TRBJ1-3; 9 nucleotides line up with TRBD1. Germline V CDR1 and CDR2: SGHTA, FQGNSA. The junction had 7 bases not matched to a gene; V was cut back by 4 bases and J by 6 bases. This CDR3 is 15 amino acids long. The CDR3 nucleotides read TGTGCCAGCAGCTCAACCGGGACAGGGCTAAACACCATATATTTT. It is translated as CASSSTGTGLNTIYF.

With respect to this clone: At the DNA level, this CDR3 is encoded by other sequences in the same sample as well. CDR3 DNA sequence: TGTGCCAGCAGTTGGGGGCGGGGGGACAGTAATTCACCCCTCCACTTT. Protein sequence: CASSWGRGDSNSPLHF. This rearrangement joins TRBV28 to TRBJ1-6; 7 bases agree with TRBD1. Germline V gene data show CDR1 as MDHEN and CDR2 as SYDVKM. J gave up 6 bases and V 4 bases, and 9 bases lay outside the gene matches. The CDR3 runs to 16 residues.

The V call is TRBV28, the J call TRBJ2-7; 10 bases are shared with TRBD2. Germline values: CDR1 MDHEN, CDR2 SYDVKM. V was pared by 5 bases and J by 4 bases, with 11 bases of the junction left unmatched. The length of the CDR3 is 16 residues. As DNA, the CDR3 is TGTGCCAGCAGTCCCCAAGGAGCGGGGGGGATATACGAGCAGTACTTC. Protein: CASSPQGAGGIYEQYF.

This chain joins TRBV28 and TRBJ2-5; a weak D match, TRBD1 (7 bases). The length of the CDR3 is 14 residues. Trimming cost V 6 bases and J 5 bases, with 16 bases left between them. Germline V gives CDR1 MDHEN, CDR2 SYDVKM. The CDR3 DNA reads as TGTGCCAGCAGCCAGGGGGGCGGATGGGAGACCCAGTACTTC. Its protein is CASSQGGGWETQYF.